The 22 T cell receptor beta chains given below trace back to one sample, sequenced in a study of T cells after yellow fever vaccination (dated by TCRdb to between 2018 and 2021). Library creation used 5' RACE. TCRdb records Illumina NovaSeq 6000 as the sequencer. TCRdb's own reprocessing of the public reads used fastp at Q25 and MiXCR and kept productive beta chains. Rows matching on CDR3 protein sequence are summarized as one entry with the most common DNA and genes. This sample comprises 200,000 to 250,000 distinct CDR3 sequences, about 3% of them detected only once. The top ten clonotypes cover approximately 3.5% of the sample. The sample's treatment or condition label is to be understood as: live attenuated yellow fever vaccine strain. The material was CD4+ T cells sorted from PBMCs, obtained 10 days after the yellow fever booster vaccination. These receptors came from a man aged 18 to 29 who received the YFV17D yellow fever vaccine.

This clonotype was observed many times. The chain employs TRBV28 and TRBJ2-7; 11 bases match TRBD1. Germline V gives CDR1 MDHEN, CDR2 SYDVKM. The CDR3 sequence is 14 residues long. V was pared by 5 bases and J by 6 bases, with 6 bases of the junction left unmatched. CDR3 nucleotides: TGTGCCAGCAGTCCACCCGGGACAGGGGGCGAGCAGTACGTC. Its translation: CASSPPGTGGEQYV.

The CDR3 sequence is CASSLATASGGETQYF. In DNA, the CDR3 is TGTGCCAGCAGCTTAGCCACGGCTAGCGGGGGAGAGACCCAGTACTTC. The chain carries TRBV7-2 and TRBJ2-5; 10 bases are shared with TRBD2. The ends lost 0 bases at V and 4 bases at J; junction bases unmatched: 5. CDR3 length: 16 residues. Looked up from germline, CDR1 is SGHTA and CDR2 is FQGNSA. The complete variable domain, with remaining parts taken from reference TRBV7-2 and TRBJ2-5, reads GAGVSQSPSNKVTEKGKDVELRCDPISGHTALYWYRQSLGQGLEFLIYFQGNSAPDKSGLPSDRFSAERTGGSVSTLTIQRTQQEDSAVYLCASSLATASGGETQYFGPGTRLLVL.

This clonotype showed up many times. V usage is TRBV12-3 or TRBV12-4 and J usage is TRBJ1-1, with unresolved D. CDR3 length equals 12 residues. With 0 bases removed from V and 11 bases from J, the gap between germline ends came to 10 bases. CDR3 in DNA: TGTGCCAGCAGTTTAGCCCCCCTTGGGGCTTTCTTT. Encoded protein: CASSLAPLGAFF.

The V call is TRBV6-1, the J call TRBJ2-7; a weak D match, TRBD1 (6 bases). The CDR3 has 15 amino acids. Germline values: CDR1 MNHNS, CDR2 SASEGT. Trimming shortened V by 7 bases and J by 0 bases, and 16 bases separated the two germline ends. The CDR3 is CASTKGEGASYEQYF. CDR3 in DNA: TGTGCCAGCACCAAGGGGGAAGGGGCCTCCTACGAGCAGTACTTC.

V is TRBV19 and J is TRBJ2-1, with 11 bases fitting TRBD2. J lost 3 bases, V lost 2 bases, and 9 bases had no gene match. CDR1 and CDR2 (germline): LNHDA, SQIVND (reference sequence). This CDR3 has 18 residues. CDR3 DNA sequence: TGTGCCAGTAGTATAAGTAGCGGGGGGGCCACCCGCTACAATGAGCAGTTCTTC. Its protein product is CASSISSGGATRYNEQFF.

In its sample, this clonotype was seen many times. The chain uses TRBV5-1 and TRBJ2-1; TRBD1 agrees at 8 bases. CDR3 length: 15 amino acids. Germline CDR1 reads SGHRS; CDR2 reads YFSETQ. V lost 4 bases and J lost 0; bases outside the gene matches: 3. As DNA, the CDR3 is TGCGCCAGCAGCCAGGGACAGGTCTCCTACAATGAGCAGTTCTTC. This sequence encodes CASSQGQVSYNEQFF. The full variable domain, completed using reference TRBV5-1 and TRBJ2-1, is KAGVTQTPRYLIKTRGQQVTLSCSPISGHRSVSWYQQTPGQGLQFLFEYFSETQRNKGNFPGRFSGRQFSNSRSEMNVSTLELGDSALYLCASSQGQVSYNEQFFGPGTRLTVL.

The chain couples TRBV21-1 to TRBJ1-4. TRBV21-1 is a pseudogene. The CDR3 sequence is 16 residues long. The CDR3 coding sequence is TGTGCCAGCAGCGAAGGTACAGGGCCCCTCAATGGAAAACTGTTTTTT. This sequence encodes CASSEGTGPLNGKLFF.

The table lists this clonotype with a few counts. The chain has TRBV18 and TRBJ1-2; D gene unclear. CDR3 length: 12 amino acids. The germline V and J ends were trimmed by 6 bases and 0 bases, with 5 bases remaining between them. Germline CDR1 reads KGHSH; CDR2 reads LQKENI. The CDR3 is CASSRTNYGYTF. For the CDR3, the DNA is TGTGCCAGCTCTAGAACTAACTATGGCTACACCTTC.

In its sample, this clonotype was seen many times. The V call is TRBV7-2, the J call TRBJ2-3; 14 nucleotides line up with TRBD2. The CDR3 runs to 18 residues. Germline loops: CDR1 SGHTA, CDR2 FQGNSA. V gave up 3 bases and J gave up 0 bases; unmatched junction bases: 5. This chain's CDR3 is CASSFGLAGGASTDTQYF. CDR3 in DNA: TGTGCCAGCAGCTTCGGACTAGCGGGGGGCGCTAGCACAGATACGCAGTATTTT.

The sample holds many counts of this clonotype. V and J are TRBV7-3 and TRBJ1-2; tentative D call: TRBD1 (6 bases). V lost 5 bases, J lost 7 bases, and 23 bases lay in between. Germline V gene lookup returns CDR1 SGHTA and CDR2 FQGTGA. The CDR3 has 16 residues. The CDR3 loop is CASSRIGGGGFLGYTF. The DNA of the CDR3 is TGTGCCAGCAGCCGGATAGGGGGGGGCGGATTTCTTGGCTACACCTTC.

In its sample, this clonotype was seen many times. The chain couples TRBV4-3 to TRBJ2-2; 10 bases are shared with TRBD1. Germline V gene lookup returns CDR1 LGHNA and CDR2 YSLEER. There are 15 residues in the CDR3. After removal of 2 bases from V and 6 bases from J, the junction contained 3 bases not matched to a gene. CDR3: CASSQRDRGPGELFF. Written as DNA, the CDR3 is TGCGCCAGCAGCCAACGGGACAGGGGACCCGGGGAGCTGTTTTTT.

This chain connects TRBV12-3 or TRBV12-4 to TRBJ2-3; D call uncertain. Trimming removed 7 bases from V and 5 bases from J, with 16 bases in between. The length of the CDR3 is 14 residues. The CDR3 coding sequence is TGTGCCAGCACCCCGGACCCGATTGAAGATACGCAGTATTTT. It yields the protein CASTPDPIEDTQYF.

This clonotype has a count of ten or more. The chain couples TRBV5-1 to TRBJ2-5, with D possibly being TRBD2 (5 bases). The CDR3 runs to 14 residues. The V end was cut by 0 bases, the J end by 3 bases, with 9 bases between. Germline assignment: CDR1 SGHRS and CDR2 YFSETQ. CDR3 nucleotide sequence: TGCGCCAGCAGCTTGGCTAGCTCAGAAGAGACCCAGTACTTC. Translation: CASSLASSEETQYF.

J is TRBJ2-7 and V is TRBV28; TRBD2 might be the D (5 bases). The CDR3 has 14 amino acids. Trimming took 6 bases from V and 6 from J, leaving 18 bases between them. Looked up from germline, CDR1 is MDHEN and CDR2 is SYDVKM. The CDR3, as DNA: TGTGCCAGCAGGGCCGGAGGCATAGTGGGCGAGCAGTACTTC. As protein: CASRAGGIVGEQYF.

This clonotype was counted at least ten times. The chain employs TRBV7-9 and TRBJ2-3, with 7 nucleotides matching TRBD1. CDR1 and CDR2 from the germline V gene are SEHNR and FQNEAQ (reference sequence). Losses at the gene ends were 4 bases for V and 5 bases for J; bases not matched to a gene: 9. The CDR3 contains 15 residues. The CDR3 region is CASSSTGAGGDTQYF. The CDR3 DNA sequence: TGTGCCAGCAGCTCTACAGGGGCAGGGGGAGATACGCAGTATTTT.

This clonotype was observed many times. The CDR3: CASSEGAGPGYGYTF. The CDR3 DNA reads as TGTGCCAGCAGTGAAGGGGCGGGCCCCGGCTATGGCTACACCTTC. The chain uses TRBV6-1 and TRBJ1-2, with D unresolved. The germline gives CDR1 MNHNS, CDR2 SASEGT. V was clipped by 1 base and J by 4 bases, with 13 bases between them. The CDR3 runs to 15 residues.

The chain is built from TRBV25-1 and TRBJ2-3, with 11 bases identical to TRBD2. The CDR3 loop spans 19 amino acids. The V gene's germline CDR1 is MGHDK and CDR2 SYGVNS. The J segment lost 0 bases and the V segment lost 3 bases, leaving 11 bases of the junction unmatched. CDR3 loop: CASSDPTPSGGISTDTQYF. The CDR3 DNA reads TGTGCCAGCAGTGACCCCACCCCTAGCGGGGGGATCAGCACAGATACGCAGTATTTT.

V is TRBV6-5 and J is TRBJ2-3; 8 bases map to TRBD1. Unmatched junction bases numbered 6, after V lost 2 bases and J lost 5 bases. This CDR3 is built from 15 residues. CDR1 is MNHEY and CDR2 is SVGAGI in the germline V gene. The DNA of the CDR3 is TGTGCCAGCAGTTACCTCGGACAGGGAGGAGATACGCAGTATTTT. Translation gives CASSYLGQGGDTQYF.

This clonotype occurred a few times. The chain joins TRBV6-1 to TRBJ1-6, with a tentative D call TRBD1 (5 bases). The CDR3 is made up of 15 amino acids. V lost 8 bases, J lost 5 bases, and 16 bases lay in between. From germline, CDR1 is MNHNS and CDR2 SASEGT. CDR3 protein: CASLVGDADNSPLHF. The CDR3, as DNA: TGTGCCAGCCTGGTAGGGGACGCAGATAATTCACCCCTCCACTTT.

This clonotype was observed many times. This chain connects TRBV6-5 to TRBJ2-7; D not resolved. V lost 2 bases, J lost 1 base, and 6 bases lay in between. Looked up from germline, CDR1 is MNHEY and CDR2 is SVGAGI. This CDR3 is built from 13 residues. Written as DNA, the CDR3 is TGTGCCAGCAGTTACAGGGCATCCTACGAGCAGTACTTC. It is translated as CASSYRASYEQYF.

This clonotype has a count of ten or more. The chain couples TRBV3-1 to TRBJ2-3; 9 positions match TRBD2. This CDR3 region has 14 residues. The junction had 6 bases not matched to a gene; V was cut back by 5 bases and J by 6 bases. CDR1 LGHDT and CDR2 YNNKEL come from the germline V gene (reference sequence). CDR3 region: CASSIAGVLDTQYF. CDR3 nucleotides: TGTGCCAGCAGCATAGCGGGGGTATTGGATACGCAGTATTTT.

The chain links TRBV4-1 to TRBJ2-7; 7 bases map to TRBD1. Trimming cost V 3 bases and J 2 bases; bases outside gene matches: 7. CDR1 MGHRA and CDR2 YSYEKL come from the germline V gene. The CDR3 spans 15 residues. CDR3 amino acids: CASSHVGTVAYEQYV. The CDR3 DNA is TGCGCCAGCAGCCACGTAGGGACAGTCGCCTACGAGCAGTACGTC.